This passage covers 22 T cell receptor beta chains from one sample sequenced in a study of technical replicates of blood from four donors. Clones were read by immunoSEQ multiplex PCR, and TCRdb kept only the in-frame ones, dropping some. The table includes more than 65,000 clones, less than 97% detected once. The sequencing sample was made of T cells isolated from PBMCs. Receptors were obtained from a human donor in good health.

The chain is built from TRBV14 and TRBJ2-1; TRBD1 matches 7 bases. The CDR3 length is 14 residues. CDR1 is SGHDN, CDR2 FVKESK, per germline. With V trimmed by 4 bases and J by 8 bases, 8 bases remained unmatched. The CDR3 is CASSPGGSLDEQFF. The CDR3 DNA is TGTGCCAGCAGCCCAGGGGGTTCTTTGGATGAGCAGTTCTTC.

The chain carries TRBV28 and TRBJ2-3, with TRBD1 as a possible D gene (7 bases). Germline CDR1 is MDHEN and CDR2 is SYDVKM. Trimming removed 2 bases at V and 0 bases at J, with 12 bases between. The CDR3 has 16 amino acids. CDR3 sequence: CASSLGGTVSTDTQYF. The DNA for the CDR3 is TGTGCCAGCAGTTTAGGGGGGACAGTTAGCACAGATACGCAGTATTTT.

There are many counts of this clone. The chain has TRBV30 and TRBJ1-1; 9 nucleotides match TRBD1. CDR3 length: 16 amino acids. The V and J ends lost 2 bases and 1 base, in that order; junction bases with no gene match: 8. Germline assignment: CDR1 GTSNPN and CDR2 SVGIG (reference sequence). For the CDR3, the DNA is TGTGCCTGGAGTACCTCCGGGACAGGGAAGAACACTGAAGCTTTCTTT. Its protein is CAWSTSGTGKNTEAFF.

This chain connects TRBV28 to TRBJ2-7, with TRBD2 identical over 10 bases. The CDR3 has 15 residues. The germline V gene encodes CDR1 MDHEN and CDR2 SYDVKM. J lost 4 bases, V lost 5 bases, and 8 bases had no gene match. The CDR3 bases are TGTGCCAGCAGTCCCCTCCAAGCGGGAGGGTACGAGCAGTACTTC. Residues: CASSPLQAGGYEQYF.

This chain connects TRBV11-3 to TRBJ2-7, with TRBD1 matching 9 bases. The junction had 8 bases not matched to a gene; V was cut back by 6 bases and J by 5 bases. Germline CDR1 is SGHNT and CDR2 is YENEEA. The CDR3 consists of 14 residues. The CDR3 protein is CASSMGTGSHEQYF. CDR3 nucleotide sequence: TGTGCCAGCAGTATGGGGACAGGGAGCCACGAGCAGTACTTC. Full variable domain (rest looked up from reference TRBV11-3 and TRBJ2-7): EAGVVQSPRYKIIEKKQPVAFWCNPISGHNTLYWYLQNLGQGPELLIRYENEEAVDDSQLPKDRFSAERLKGVDSTLKIQPAELGDSAVYLCASSMGTGSHEQYFGPGTRLTVT.

The chain uses TRBV28 and TRBJ2-2, with D perhaps TRBD2 (5 bases). The CDR3 totals 18 residues. The V gene's germline CDR1 is MDHEN and CDR2 SYDVKM. Trimming shortened V by 6 bases and J by 1 base, and 21 bases separated the two germline ends. Here the CDR3 reads CASSMRARRARNTGELFF. The CDR3 DNA follows: TGTGCCAGCAGCATGAGGGCTAGACGGGCGCGGAACACCGGGGAGCTGTTTTTT.

This clone was counted once. V is TRBV6-4 and J is TRBJ2-1, with 12 positions matching TRBD1. In germline, CDR1 is MRHNA, CDR2 SNTAGT. The V and J ends lost 4 bases and 9 bases, in that order; junction bases with no gene match: 16. This CDR3 spans 18 amino acids. The CDR3 sequence: CASSAEGQGAGAIGEQFF. In DNA form, the CDR3 reads TGTGCCAGCAGTGCCGAGGGACAGGGGGCAGGCGCTATTGGTGAGCAGTTCTTC.

The chain is built from TRBV27 and TRBJ2-7; the match to TRBD1 covers 9 bases. Germline lookup yields CDR1 MNHEY and CDR2 SMNVEV (reference sequence). CDR3 length: 16 residues. V was pared by 3 bases and J by 4 bases, with 10 bases of the junction left unmatched. The CDR3 sequence is CASSFAVGTGPYEQYF. DNA for the CDR3: TGTGCCAGCAGTTTTGCGGTGGGGACAGGGCCTTACGAGCAGTACTTC.

The chain links TRBV27 to TRBJ2-5, with D possibly TRBD1 on 6 matching bases. The CDR3 totals 14 residues. The V end lost 8 bases, the J end lost 4 bases, and 17 bases lay between the germline ends. The germline gives CDR1 MNHEY, CDR2 SMNVEV (reference sequence). The CDR3 DNA reads as TGTGCCAGCCGAGAAGGGCAGGGGACAGAGACCCAGTACTTC. Protein: CASREGQGTETQYF.

The count of this clone is one. The V gene is TRBV20-1, the J gene TRBJ2-1, with unresolved D. The CDR3 has 11 residues. Germline values: CDR1 DFQATT, CDR2 SNEGSKA (reference sequence). V was trimmed by 6 bases and J by 9 bases, leaving 12 bases between them. In DNA form, the CDR3 reads TGCAGTGCCCGCCGACGCGGTGAGCAGTTCTTC. It yields the protein CSARRRGEQFF.

The chain employs TRBV14 and TRBJ2-7; D is unclear. CDR3 size: 12 residues. V lost 4 bases and J 7 bases, leaving 11 bases between the germline ends. Germline CDR1 reads SGHDN; CDR2 reads FVKESK. The CDR3 nucleotides are TGTGCCAGCAGCCTCGCGCGGTGGGAGCAGTACTTC. Amino acids: CASSLARWEQYF.

The gene calls are TRBV18 and TRBJ1-3; D gene unclear. Trimming shortened V by 2 bases and J by 0 bases, and 20 bases separated the two germline ends. The CDR3 sequence is 19 residues long. Germline loops: CDR1 KGHSH, CDR2 LQKENI. The CDR3 is CASSPDLRWSQISGNTIYF. For the CDR3, the DNA is TGTGCCAGCTCACCAGACTTACGGTGGAGTCAAATCTCTGGAAACACCATATATTTT. The full variable domain, completed using reference TRBV18 and TRBJ1-3, is NAGVMQNPRHLVRRRGQEARLRCSPMKGHSHVYWYRQLPEEGLKFMVYLQKENIIDESGMPKERFSAEFPKEGPSILRIQQVVRGDSAAYFCASSPDLRWSQISGNTIYFGEGSWLTVV.

The chain carries TRBV28 and TRBJ2-7; 7 positions agree with TRBD2. V gave up 7 bases and J gave up 2 bases; unmatched junction bases: 8. Germline V gives CDR1 MDHEN, CDR2 SYDVKM. CDR3 length equals 14 residues. CDR3 DNA sequence: TGTGCCAGCACCCAGGGAGGGAAACCCTACGAGCAGTACTTC. It yields the protein CASTQGGKPYEQYF.

The CDR3 loop reads CASSLEKAFANTGELFF. The DNA for the CDR3 is TGTGCCAGCAGCTTAGAAAAAGCCTTCGCGAACACCGGGGAGCTGTTTTTT. The chain has TRBV11-3 and TRBJ2-2; D remains unclear. The V and J ends lost 0 bases and 0 bases respectively, with 11 bases between them. CDR3 length: 17 amino acids. Germline lookup yields CDR1 SGHNT and CDR2 YENEEA.

This rearrangement joins TRBV7-8 to TRBJ2-7, with TRBD1 matching over 9 bases. The CDR3 covers 17 residues. Trimming cost V 3 bases and J 3 bases; bases outside gene matches: 12. The V gene's germline CDR1 is SGHVS and CDR2 FQNEAQ. In DNA form, the CDR3 reads TGTGCCAGCAGCTTCCTCGCCACCGGGACAGGGTACTACGAGCAGTACTTC. As protein: CASSFLATGTGYYEQYF.

V and J are TRBV27 and TRBJ2-1; 8 nucleotides match TRBD2. V shed 6 bases, J shed 4 bases, and the junction held 8 bases outside the gene matches. Germline V gene data show CDR1 as MNHEY and CDR2 as SMNVEV (reference sequence). CDR3 length: 15 residues. DNA for the CDR3: TGTGCCAGCAGGAAGGGACTAGGGATTTACAATGAGCAGTTCTTC. Translated: CASRKGLGIYNEQFF.

The rearrangement uses TRBV4-1 and TRBJ2-3; 15 bases line up with TRBD2. Germline CDR1 is MGHRA and CDR2 is YSYEKL. This CDR3 is built from 19 residues. J was trimmed by 0 bases and V by 1 base; bases with no gene match: 5. The CDR3 DNA is TGCGCCAGCAGCCAAGGGGGGACTAGCGGGGGGTCTAGCACAGATACGCAGTATTTT. Its translation is CASSQGGTSGGSSTDTQYF.

This clone has just a few counts. The chain recombines TRBV13 with TRBJ1-4; 9 nucleotides align to TRBD1. CDR3 length: 17 residues. Germline V gene sequence: CDR1 PRHDT, CDR2 FYEKMQ (reference sequence). J lost 6 bases, V lost 5 bases, and 13 bases had no gene match. The CDR3 nucleotides read TGTGCCAGCAGCGCAACGCCTTACCGGGACAGGGATGAAAAACTGTTTTTT. Residues: CASSATPYRDRDEKLFF.

Here the CDR3 reads CSVPEGGHEQFF. Here the CDR3 DNA reads TGCAGCGTGCCGGAGGGTGGGCATGAGCAGTTCTTC. The chain combines TRBV29-1 with TRBJ2-1; maybe TRBD2 (6 bases). From germline, CDR1 is SQVTM and CDR2 ANQGSEA. The V end was cut by 6 bases, the J end by 8 bases, with 14 bases between. The CDR3 extends over 12 amino acids.

The chain links TRBV30 to TRBJ1-2; D is possibly TRBD1 (5 bases). Germline CDR1 GTSNPN, CDR2 SVGIG (reference sequence). The CDR3 extends over 16 amino acids. Deletions cut 0 bases from V and 1 base from J, with 15 bases between. The CDR3 loop reads CAWSVLLWGSNYGYTF. The CDR3 coding sequence is TGTGCCTGGAGTGTACTCCTTTGGGGCAGTAACTATGGCTACACCTTC.

This rearrangement joins TRBV4-2 to TRBJ2-7, with a possible D match to TRBD2 (7 bases). Between the trimmed V and J ends, which lost 1 base and 0 bases, there was a span of 16 bases. Germline V gene data show CDR1 as LGHNA and CDR2 as YNFKEQ. The CDR3 loop spans 17 amino acids. The CDR3 here is CASSQVGAGDSSYEQYF. The DNA of the CDR3 is TGTGCCAGCAGCCAAGTGGGGGCGGGAGACAGCTCCTACGAGCAGTACTTC.

The chain has TRBV5-1 and TRBJ2-6; D is undetermined. Trimming pared 6 bases from V and 4 bases from J, leaving 11 bases between. The germline gives CDR1 SGHRS, CDR2 YFSETQ. The CDR3 loop spans 14 amino acids. CDR3: CASIDPSGANVLTF. The CDR3 coding sequence is TGCGCCAGCATAGATCCTTCCGGGGCCAACGTCCTGACTTTC.